A single sample gave rise to the 19 T cell receptor beta chains below, sequenced in a study of OX40 agonist ivuxolimab in advanced cancers. The method was immunoSEQ multiplex PCR; TCRdb's version includes in-frame clones alone and lacks a portion of them. The table lists 65,000 to 70,000 clones, around 87% of them singletons. Sequencing was performed on CD4+ or CD8+ T cells sorted from blood, taken in a trial of the OX40 agonist ivuxolimab. The source of these receptors is an adult with an advanced solid tumor such as melanoma, head and neck, liver or kidney cancer.

The chain employs TRBV28 and TRBJ2-5; TRBD1 matches 10 bases. Germline V gene data show CDR1 as MDHEN and CDR2 as SYDVKM. The CDR3 length is 16 residues. With 3 bases clipped from V and 5 bases from J, the junction kept 9 bases outside the gene matches. The CDR3 nucleotides read TGTGCCAGCAGTTTCGCGGGACAGGGGAGCGAGGAGACCCAGTACTTC. Translated: CASSFAGQGSEETQYF.

This chain uses TRBV19 with TRBJ2-2; 7 bases agree with TRBD1. Germline trimming cut 9 bases from V and 6 bases from J; bases unmatched to any gene: 13. The length of the CDR3 is 15 residues. Germline-derived CDR1 and CDR2 are LNHDA and SQIVND (reference sequence). CDR3 residues: CASYDRVPGAGELFF. Written as DNA, the CDR3 is TGTGCCAGCTACGACAGGGTGCCTGGGGCCGGGGAGCTGTTTTTT.

V and J are TRBV27 and TRBJ1-5; D is unresolved. Germline values: CDR1 MNHEY, CDR2 SMNVEV (reference sequence). The V gene lost 4 bases and the J gene lost 3 bases, with 10 bases spanning the gap. The CDR3 covers 14 residues. The CDR3 sequence: CASSSRRDNQPQHF. The CDR3 nucleotides are TGTGCCAGCAGTTCACGACGGGACAATCAGCCCCAGCATTTT.

The V and J genes are TRBV5-1 and TRBJ2-3; 13 bases are shared with TRBD2. Germline lookup yields CDR1 SGHRS and CDR2 YFSETQ. The CDR3 totals 14 residues. The J segment lost 6 bases and the V segment lost 8 bases, leaving 6 bases of the junction unmatched. The CDR3 is CASAGLAGEDTQYF. CDR3 DNA: TGCGCCAGTGCCGGACTAGCGGGAGAGGATACGCAGTATTTT.

This chain links TRBV5-5 with TRBJ1-1, with D hard to call. Trimming removed 1 base from V and 6 bases from J, with 10 bases in between. Germline V gene lookup returns CDR1 SGHKS and CDR2 YYEKEE (reference sequence). The CDR3 extends over 13 amino acids. The CDR3 DNA is TGTGCCAGCAGCTTGCCCGGGAGGCCTGAAGCTTTCTTT. Its translation: CASSLPGRPEAFF.

The chain carries TRBV19 and TRBJ1-1, with TRBD1 matching over 10 bases. Germline lookup yields CDR1 LNHDA and CDR2 SQIVND (reference sequence). There are 13 residues in the CDR3. The V segment lost 4 bases and the J segment 7 bases; nucleotides outside the gene matches: 3. CDR3 sequence reads: CASSNRDRGEAFF. The CDR3 bases are TGTGCCAGTAGTAACCGGGACAGGGGTGAAGCTTTCTTT.

The V and J genes are TRBV4-3 and TRBJ1-4; no reliable D call. The germline V gene has CDR1 LGHNA and CDR2 YSLEER. The CDR3 totals 13 residues. Trimming removed 0 bases from V and 7 bases from J, with 6 bases in between. Here the CDR3 DNA reads TGCGCCAGCAGCCAAGATTTGAGTGAAAAACTGTTTTTT. Its translation: CASSQDLSEKLFF.

This rearrangement joins TRBV7-2 to TRBJ2-7; perhaps TRBD2 as D (5 bases). The length of the CDR3 is 14 residues. Germline V gene lookup returns CDR1 SGHTA and CDR2 FQGNSA. V lost 5 bases to trimming and J lost 3 bases, with 14 bases between them. The CDR3 coding sequence is TGTGCCAGCAGCCCGGAGGCAGGATACTACGAGCAGTACTTC. Translated, it gives CASSPEAGYYEQYF.

This clone was seen once. This chain links TRBV7-6 with TRBJ2-1; no definite D call. Germline-derived CDR1 and CDR2 are SGHVS and FNYEAQ. The CDR3 covers 14 residues. With 1 base removed from V and 3 bases from J, the gap between germline ends came to 7 bases. CDR3 sequence: CASSLGPNYNEQFF. Written as DNA, the CDR3 is TGTGCCAGCAGCTTAGGCCCGAACTACAATGAGCAGTTCTTC.

This clone was seen more than once but under ten times. The gene calls are TRBV7-9 and TRBJ2-7, with D hard to call. Germline CDR1 is SEHNR and CDR2 is FQNEAQ (reference sequence). The CDR3 is 12 amino acids. V was shortened by 5 bases and J by 2 bases, with 7 bases between the two germline ends. This CDR3 is CASSPSAYEQYF. In DNA, the CDR3 is TGTGCCAGCAGCCCCTCGGCCTACGAGCAGTACTTC.

This chain links TRBV7-8 with TRBJ2-7; D is perhaps TRBD1 or TRBD2 (5 bases each). The CDR3 consists of 16 residues. Trimming pared 5 bases from V and 0 bases from J, leaving 17 bases between. Germline assignment: CDR1 SGHVS and CDR2 FQNEAQ. CDR3 loop: CASSPRPAGTSYEQYF. The DNA of the CDR3 is TGTGCCAGCAGCCCCCGCCCGGCCGGGACCTCCTACGAGCAGTACTTC.

The V and J genes are TRBV6-6 and TRBJ2-7; TRBD1 matches 8 bases. Trimming cost V 5 bases and J 0 bases; bases outside gene matches: 3. The length of the CDR3 is 14 residues. In germline, CDR1 is MNHNY, CDR2 SVGAGI (reference sequence). CDR3 loop: CASSGGQGSYEQYF. In DNA, the CDR3 is TGTGCCAGCAGTGGCGGACAGGGCTCCTACGAGCAGTACTTC.

The V call is TRBV20-1, the J call TRBJ2-1, with TRBD1 as a possible D gene (5 bases). Germline CDR1 is DFQATT and CDR2 is SNEGSKA (reference sequence). The CDR3 is 11 residues long. The V end lost 7 bases, the J end lost 7 bases, and 11 bases lay between the germline ends. CDR3 DNA: TGCAGTGGACAGTTTGAGAATGAGCAGTTCTTC. This translates into CSGQFENEQFF.

The chain combines TRBV28 with TRBJ2-6; D is possibly TRBD2 (5 bases). V dropped 2 bases and J dropped 4 bases, with 12 bases sitting between them. The germline V gene has CDR1 MDHEN and CDR2 SYDVKM. CDR3 length: 16 residues. CDR3 bases: TGTGCCAGCAGTTTACCGAGGGAAGGGGGGGCCAACGTCCTGACTTTC. Translated: CASSLPREGGANVLTF.

This chain connects TRBV2 to TRBJ1-5; D remains ambiguous. This CDR3 has 13 amino acids. The V gene lost 4 bases and the J gene lost 3 bases, with 7 bases spanning the gap. The germline CDR1 and CDR2 sequences are SNHLY and FYNNEI. The CDR3 protein is CASSGGFNQPQHF. CDR3 DNA sequence: TGTGCCAGCAGTGGAGGATTCAATCAGCCCCAGCATTTT. Together with reference TRBV2 and TRBJ1-5, the CDR3 gives the full variable domain: EPEVTQTPSHQVTQMGQEVILRCVPISNHLYFYWYRQILGQKVEFLVSFYNNEISEKSEIFDDQFSVERPDGSNFTLKIRSTKLEDSAMYFCASSGGFNQPQHFGDGTRLSIL.

J is TRBJ1-5 and V is TRBV18; 7 bases match TRBD1. This CDR3 region has 16 residues. Looked up from germline, CDR1 is KGHSH and CDR2 is LQKENI. The trim removed 5 bases at V and 6 bases at J, leaving 13 bases unmatched. DNA of the CDR3: TGTGCCAGCTCAACCAACAAAAACAGGGGAGGTCAGCCCCAGCATTTT. Its translation is CASSTNKNRGGQPQHF.

The J gene is TRBJ1-2, the V gene TRBV5-4, with D unclear. The CDR3 has 12 residues. V was cut by 1 base and J by 6 bases, with 7 bases left in between. Germline values: CDR1 SGHNT, CDR2 YYREEE (reference sequence). The chain's CDR3 is CASSLRPNGYTF. For the CDR3, the DNA is TGTGCCAGCAGCTTGCGACCGAATGGCTACACCTTC.

The chain employs TRBV28 and TRBJ1-1, with D perhaps TRBD1 (6 bases). V lost 6 bases and J lost 0, with 11 bases in between. This CDR3 has 14 residues. The germline V gene encodes CDR1 MDHEN and CDR2 SYDVKM. CDR3 coding DNA: TGTGCCAGCAGCGGACAGTCAGTGAACACTGAAGCTTTCTTT. Translated: CASSGQSVNTEAFF.

The rearrangement uses TRBV25-1 and TRBJ1-1; possible D gene TRBD1, 5 bases. Germline CDR1 MGHDK, CDR2 SYGVNS. V was clipped by 7 bases and J by 0 bases, with 12 bases between them. CDR3 size: 14 residues. As DNA, the CDR3 is TGTGCCAGCATAGCAGGGAAGATGAACACTGAAGCTTTCTTT. This codes for CASIAGKMNTEAFF.